A selection of T cell receptor beta chains follows, all from one sample in a study of shared clonotypes between healthy human individuals. Measured with immunoSEQ multiplex PCR; TCRdb has only the in-frame clones, and not every one. The top ten clones hold about 0.13% of a sample with 2.5 million or so clones, about 92% of them seen once. Sequenced material: naive CD4+ T cells sorted from blood. The receptors derive from a man between 18 and 35 years old in good health. Each CDR3 is given with its conserved first and last residue. Each record gives: clone size, V gene, J gene, D gene, CDR3 DNA, CDR3 protein. The D gene is left open where the match is weak. Size is stated for part of the rows, as once, few or many counts, or as a class when the clone is expanded.

NA,TRBV7-9,TRBJ1-1,NA,TGTGCCAGCATCCCGGGGGAGAACACTGAAGCTTTCTTT,CASIPGENTEAFF
NA,TRBV5-1,TRBJ1-4,NA,TGCGCCAGCAGCTTGGGGGGCGCAAGTACCGAAAAACTGTTTTTT,CASSLGGASTEKLFF
NA,TRBV2,TRBJ1-6,NA,TGTGCCAGCAAGGACAGCTCCTATAATTCACCCCTCCACTTT,CASKDSSYNSPLHF
NA,TRBV11-3,TRBJ2-1,NA,TGTGCCAGCAGCTTAGCCGGGGCCAACTACAATGAGCAGTTCTTC,CASSLAGANYNEQFF
NA,TRBV5-4,TRBJ2-1,TRBD2,TGTGCCAGCAGCTTGCCCCTAGCGGGAGCAGGGGAGCAGTTCTTC,CASSLPLAGAGEQFF
NA,TRBV5-4,TRBJ1-2,TRBD1,TGTGCCAGCAGCAACCGACAGGGAGGTAACTATGGCTACACCTTC,CASSNRQGGNYGYTF
NA,TRBV5-5,TRBJ2-3,TRBD2,TGTGCCAGCAGCTTGAGTAGCGGGTACGGAGATACGCAGTATTTT,CASSLSSGYGDTQYF
once,TRBV5-8,TRBJ2-2,NA,TGTGCCAGCAGCGGTTTCGGCACCGGGGAGCTGTTTTTT,CASSGFGTGELFF
NA,TRBV4-3,TRBJ2-6,TRBD1,TGCGCCAGCAGCCAAGTTGAGGGGGCCTGGGCCAACGTCCTGACTTTC,CASSQVEGAWANVLTF
NA,TRBV5-4,TRBJ2-1,TRBD2,TGTGCCAGCAGCTTGGGGACTAGCGGGGACTACAATGAGCAGTTCTTC,CASSLGTSGDYNEQFF
few,TRBV5-1,TRBJ1-6,NA,TGCGCCAGCAGCGCGGCGGGGGATACTAATTCACCCCTCCACTTT,CASSAAGDTNSPLHF
NA,TRBV29-1,TRBJ2-7,NA,TGCAGCGTTGGCCAGAGCTCCTACGAGCAGTACTTC,CSVGQSSYEQYF
NA,TRBV7-2,TRBJ1-3,TRBD1,TGTGCCAGCAGCTTGGCCGGGACAGGGGACAGAAACACCATATATTTT,CASSLAGTGDRNTIYF
once,TRBV19,TRBJ2-3,NA,TGTGCCAGTAGTATCCCCGGGGGCACAGATACGCAGTATTTT,CASSIPGGTDTQYF
NA,TRBV29-1,TRBJ2-1,NA,TGCAGCGTTGTTGGAACAGGGAAAGACAATGAGCAGTTCTTC,CSVVGTGKDNEQFF
NA,TRBV6-5,TRBJ1-3,NA,TGTGCCAGCAGTTACTCGTCCTTAGGAACCATATATTTT,CASSYSSLGTIYF
NA,TRBV5-1,TRBJ2-5,NA,TGCGCCAGCAGCTTCGGCAGGGCGGAGACCCAGTACTTC,CASSFGRAETQYF
NA,TRBV5-4,TRBJ2-7,NA,TGTGCCAGCAGCCCTGACAGGCCCCCTCGTTACGAGCAGTACTTC,CASSPDRPPRYEQYF
NA,TRBV2,TRBJ2-5,NA,TGTGCCAGCGAAATTCACAGGGTAGGGAAAGAGACCCAGTACTTC,CASEIHRVGKETQYF
NA,TRBV6-1,TRBJ1-5,NA,TGTGCCAGCAGTGGACTGTTAAATCAGCCCCAGCATTTT,CASSGLLNQPQHF
NA,TRBV5-1,TRBJ2-1,NA,TGCGCCAGCAGTCTTGACAGGAACAATGAGCAGTTCTTC,CASSLDRNNEQFF
NA,TRBV4-1,TRBJ1-4,NA,TGCGCCAGCAGCCAAGATGACAGGGAAAAACTGTTTTTT,CASSQDDREKLFF
NA,TRBV15,TRBJ1-4,NA,TGTGCCACCAGCAGAGATATAAGGGCGCTTGGTGAAAAACTGTTTTTT,CATSRDIRALGEKLFF
NA,TRBV15,TRBJ2-7,NA,TGTGCCACCAGCAGTGATAGGGGCCCCTACGAGCAGTACTTC,CATSSDRGPYEQYF
NA,TRBV2,TRBJ2-7,NA,TGTGCCAGCAGTGAAGCAGGGGAGCAGTACTTC,CASSEAGEQYF
NA,TRBV9,TRBJ1-1,NA,TGTGCCAGCAGCGCCAGAGGGGCGAACACTGAAGCTTTCTTT,CASSARGANTEAFF
NA,TRBV4-3,TRBJ2-7,NA,TGCGCCAGCAGCCAAGAGTGGGGCGGCGAGCAGTACTTC,CASSQEWGGEQYF
NA,TRBV10-2,TRBJ2-5,NA,TGCGCCAGCAGAGGGGAGGGGGGGCGGGAGACCCAGTACTTC,CASRGEGGRETQYF
NA,TRBV5-8,TRBJ2-3,NA,TGTGCCAGCAGCCGACAGACCACAGATACGCAGTATTTT,CASSRQTTDTQYF
NA,TRBV6-6,TRBJ1-1,NA,TGTGCCAGCAGTTCCTCAGGGTTTAACACTGAAGCTTTCTTT,CASSSSGFNTEAFF
once,TRBV6-5,TRBJ2-1,NA,TGTGCCAGCAAGGATTACAATGAGCAGTTCTTC,CASKDYNEQFF
NA,TRBV29-1,TRBJ2-7,NA,TGCAGCGTTACCTCGATGGGCCAGAGCTACGAGCAGTACTTC,CSVTSMGQSYEQYF
once,TRBV6-1,TRBJ1-1,NA,TGTGCCAGCCGTAAACAGCCGAACACTGAAGCTTTCTTT,CASRKQPNTEAFF
NA,TRBV10-3,TRBJ2-2,NA,TGTGCCATCAGTGGCCGACAGCCCACCGGGGAGCTGTTTTTT,CAISGRQPTGELFF
NA,TRBV10-3,TRBJ1-2,TRBD1,TGTGCCAACGGACAGGGACCTAACTATGGCTACACCTTC,CANGQGPNYGYTF
NA,TRBV5-5,TRBJ2-3,NA,TGTGCCAGCAGCTTGGGAGGAGTGGGTGGTACGCAGTATTTT,CASSLGGVGGTQYF
NA,TRBV7-9,TRBJ1-1,NA,TGTGCCAGCAGCTTAATGGGACGGAGGAACACTGAAGCTTTCTTT,CASSLMGRRNTEAFF
NA,TRBV5-4,TRBJ2-7,TRBD2,TGTGCCAGCAGCTTTGGGTCTAGCGGGATCAACGAGCAGTACTTC,CASSFGSSGINEQYF
NA,TRBV10-3,TRBJ2-4,NA,TGTGCCATCAGGGCGGAAGAATTAAAAAAAGACATTCAGTACTTC,CAIRAEELKKDIQYF
NA,TRBV10-3,TRBJ2-7,NA,TGTGCCATCACCGAAGGAGCGGAGGCCTACGAGCAGTACTTC,CAITEGAEAYEQYF
NA,TRBV19,TRBJ1-2,NA,TGTGCCAGTAGTATTTTAAGAACGGGCAGCCATGGCTACACCTTC,CASSILRTGSHGYTF
NA,TRBV6-4,TRBJ2-2,NA,TGTGCCAGCAGTGACTCGGAAGCTAACACCGGGGAGCTGTTTTTT,CASSDSEANTGELFF
NA,TRBV7-2,TRBJ2-1,NA,TGTGCCAGCAGCTTATCTTTTAGCTCCTACAATGAGCAGTTCTTC,CASSLSFSSYNEQFF
NA,TRBV5-4,TRBJ2-3,NA,TGTGCCAGCAGCCCCTCGTCTAGGAGCACAGATACGCAGTATTTT,CASSPSSRSTDTQYF
few,TRBV28,TRBJ2-3,NA,TGTGCCAGCAGTTTATCCACAGATACGCAGTATTTT,CASSLSTDTQYF
NA,TRBV7-7,TRBJ2-5,NA,TGTGCTAGCAGCCCAGGGGCCCTCCAAGAGACCCAGTACTTC,CASSPGALQETQYF
NA,TRBV7-2,TRBJ2-7,NA,TGTGCCAGCAGCTTAGAGTCGTCTCACGGGAGAATCTCCTACGAGCAGTACTTC,CASSLESSHGRISYEQYF
NA,TRBV5-1,TRBJ1-5,TRBD1,TGCGCCAGCAGCGCCACCACAGGGGGCGCGTTTCAGCCCCAGCATTTT,CASSATTGGAFQPQHF
NA,TRBV6-1,TRBJ2-2,TRBD2,TGTGCCAGCAAACTAGCGGGTGTAACCGGGGAGCTGTTTTTT,CASKLAGVTGELFF
NA,TRBV6-5,TRBJ1-1,TRBD1,TGTGCCAGCAGTTTATTCAGGGGGCAAACTGAAGCTTTCTTT,CASSLFRGQTEAFF
NA,TRBV5-1,TRBJ1-5,NA,TGCGCCAGCAGCCTGGGTGTTCAGGGCGATCAGCCCCAGCATTTT,CASSLGVQGDQPQHF
NA,TRBV5-4,TRBJ2-5,TRBD2,TGTGCCAGCAGCCAAGGTCCCCAGCGGGGGCAAGAGACCCAGTACTTC,CASSQGPQRGQETQYF
NA,TRBV6-1,TRBJ2-7,NA,TGTGCCAGCAGTGGCTTAAGGACCTCCTACGAGCAGTACTTC,CASSGLRTSYEQYF